Shown below are 22 T cell receptor beta chains from a single sample sequenced in a study of cytomegalovirus exposure and HLA in healthy donors. Method: immunoSEQ multiplex PCR; TCRdb's copy keeps in-frame clones and lacks some. This sample has 110,000 to 150,000 clones, with approximately 94% found just once. The sequenced sample was PBMCs. These receptors were obtained from a man between 18 and 29 years old in good health and CMV-seropositive.

The chain uses TRBV7-8 and TRBJ2-3; maybe TRBD1 (6 bases). The CDR3 extends over 14 amino acids. Germline V gene lookup returns CDR1 SGHVS and CDR2 FQNEAQ. V gave up 1 base and J gave up 4 bases, with 9 bases separating them. CDR3 sequence: CASSLGGPADTQYF. In nucleotides, the CDR3 is TGTGCCAGCAGCTTAGGGGGGCCGGCAGATACGCAGTATTTT.

The chain joins TRBV27 to TRBJ2-1; possibly TRBD1 for D (6 bases). Trimming shortened V by 7 bases and J by 10 bases, and 17 bases separated the two germline ends. CDR3 length equals 13 residues. CDR1 and CDR2 from the germline V gene are MNHEY and SMNVEV (reference sequence). CDR3 in amino acids: CASIGQTIQEQFF. CDR3 in DNA: TGTGCCAGCATAGGACAGACGATCCAAGAGCAGTTCTTC.

The chain couples TRBV10-3 to TRBJ1-3; D is unclear. The V end was cut by 3 bases, the J end by 2 bases, with 5 bases between. The CDR3 length is 13 residues. Germline assignment: CDR1 ENHRY and CDR2 SYGVKD. The CDR3 nucleotides read TGTGCCATCAGTGACACAGCTGGAAACACCATATATTTT. This sequence encodes CAISDTAGNTIYF.

The chain has TRBV4-2 and TRBJ2-7; 7 bases align to TRBD1. The CDR3 length is 16 residues. Germline CDR1 reads LGHNA; CDR2 reads YNFKEQ. Trimming took 0 bases from V and 4 from J; bases not matched to a gene: 9. CDR3 protein: CASSQESAQTGYEQYF. The CDR3 DNA reads as TGTGCCAGCAGCCAAGAGTCCGCCCAGACAGGGTACGAGCAGTACTTC.

This sequence joins TRBV5-1 and TRBJ2-7; TRBD1 might be the D (6 bases). V lost 3 bases and J 5 bases, leaving 18 bases between the germline ends. The germline CDR1 and CDR2 sequences are SGHRS and YFSETQ. CDR3 length: 15 amino acids. The CDR3 region has the DNA TGCGCCAGCAGCTGGAGCTGGGGGCTACTACACGAGCAGTACTTC. This gives the protein CASSWSWGLLHEQYF.

The chain links TRBV28 to TRBJ2-1; TRBD1 aligns across 8 bases. The CDR3 covers 14 residues. J lost 5 bases, V lost 7 bases, and 7 bases had no gene match. Germline V lookup: CDR1 MDHEN, CDR2 SYDVKM. The CDR3 loop reads CASIGLTGDNEQFF. The CDR3 DNA sequence: TGTGCCAGCATCGGGTTGACAGGGGACAATGAGCAGTTCTTC.

V and J are TRBV6-6 and TRBJ2-5, with 10 bases aligning to TRBD2. The trim removed 5 bases at V and 4 bases at J, leaving 7 bases unmatched. Germline lookup yields CDR1 MNHNY and CDR2 SVGAGI (reference sequence). The CDR3 loop spans 15 amino acids. CDR3 residues: CASSPIAGGGETQYF. The DNA of the CDR3 is TGTGCCAGCAGTCCCATAGCGGGAGGAGGAGAGACCCAGTACTTC.

This clone was recorded only once. The chain joins TRBV2 to TRBJ2-1; 8 nucleotides line up with TRBD1. With V trimmed by 8 bases and J by 12 bases, 15 bases remained unmatched. CDR3 length: 14 residues. Per germline, CDR1 SNHLY and CDR2 FYNNEI. The CDR3 sequence: CASQTGTGVVGQFF. The CDR3 DNA sequence: TGTGCCAGCCAAACAGGGACAGGAGTTGTGGGGCAGTTCTTC.

The J gene is TRBJ2-5, the V gene TRBV7-3, with D uncertain. Germline V gene lookup returns CDR1 SGHTA and CDR2 FQGTGA. CDR3 size: 13 residues. Trimming removed 3 bases from V and 0 bases from J, with 5 bases in between. The CDR3 loop is CASSLRDQETQYF. In DNA, the CDR3 is TGTGCCAGCAGCTTGAGAGACCAAGAGACCCAGTACTTC.

For the CDR3, the DNA is TGCGCCAGCGCGCGGGACTCGTTCTACGAGCAGTACTTC. It encodes CASARDSFYEQYF. The genes are TRBV5-1 and TRBJ2-7; tentative D call: TRBD2 (6 bases). V lost 7 bases to trimming and J lost 3 bases, with 14 bases between them. The CDR3 is 13 residues long. From germline, CDR1 is SGHRS and CDR2 YFSETQ.

The chain has TRBV5-1 and TRBJ1-2, with D unclear. Germline values: CDR1 SGHRS, CDR2 YFSETQ. The CDR3 is made up of 13 amino acids. Between the trimmed V and J ends, which lost 0 bases and 4 bases, there was a span of 7 bases. In DNA, the CDR3 is TGCGCCAGCAGCTTGGCGTCCGTCTATGGCTACACCTTC. Residues: CASSLASVYGYTF.

V is TRBV29-1 and J is TRBJ1-1; D remains unclear. Germline V gene sequence: CDR1 SQVTM, CDR2 ANQGSEA. The CDR3 runs to 11 residues. V was shortened by 7 bases and J by 6 bases, with 12 bases between the two germline ends. The CDR3, as DNA: TGCAGCGCCTCGGTAAGCGCTGAAGCTTTCTTT. Translated, it gives CSASVSAEAFF.

This clone has a single count. The rearrangement joins TRBV30 to TRBJ1-1, with D possibly TRBD1 on 5 matching bases. Germline assignment: CDR1 GTSNPN and CDR2 SVGIG (reference sequence). The CDR3 totals 13 residues. Trimming took off 7 bases at V and 3 bases at J, with 15 bases between the two ends. CDR3 amino acids: CAFPPGGDTEAFF. The CDR3 region has the DNA TGTGCCTTCCCCCCAGGAGGGGACACTGAAGCTTTCTTT.

The DNA for the CDR3 is TGTGCCAGGTCCGCAAAAAACGAGAGCTCCTACGAGCAGTACTTC. Protein sequence: CARSAKNESSYEQYF. This chain connects TRBV27 to TRBJ2-7; unclear D gene. The germline gives CDR1 MNHEY, CDR2 SMNVEV (reference sequence). V lost 9 bases and J 0 bases, leaving 18 bases between the germline ends. The CDR3 runs 15 residues.

V and J are TRBV5-1 and TRBJ2-5; 10 bases fit TRBD1. The CDR3 contains 15 residues. Trimming cost V 4 bases and J 3 bases; bases outside gene matches: 6. CDR1 and CDR2 (germline): SGHRS, YFSETQ. CDR3 region: CASSITGTGEETQYF. The DNA of the CDR3 is TGCGCCAGCAGCATCACCGGGACAGGGGAAGAGACCCAGTACTTC.

This chain links TRBV12-5 with TRBJ2-2; TRBD2 aligns across 8 bases. The CDR3 runs 14 residues. The germline CDR1 and CDR2 sequences are LGHNT and FRNRAP. The CDR3 loop is CAQPGLDNTGELFF. The CDR3 DNA reads as TGTGCACAACCGGGACTAGACAACACCGGGGAGCTGTTTTTT.

The chain recombines TRBV5-1 with TRBJ2-5, with 9 positions matching TRBD2. This CDR3 region has 15 residues. V shed 4 bases, J shed 2 bases, and the junction held 6 bases outside the gene matches. CDR1 and CDR2 from the germline V gene are SGHRS and YFSETQ. The CDR3 DNA reads as TGCGCCAGCAGCATCCCGGGACTAGCTCAAGAGACCCAGTACTTC. Translated: CASSIPGLAQETQYF.

V is TRBV7-9 and J is TRBJ2-5; 10 nucleotides line up with TRBD2. Germline V gene lookup returns CDR1 SEHNR and CDR2 FQNEAQ (reference sequence). V was clipped by 4 bases and J by 4 bases; unmatched bases: 3. The CDR3 is 14 amino acids. The CDR3 loop reads CASSSRLAGETQYF. DNA for the CDR3: TGTGCCAGCAGCTCGAGACTAGCGGGAGAGACCCAGTACTTC.

The J gene is TRBJ2-5, the V gene TRBV7-8; the match to TRBD2 covers 15 bases. This CDR3 is built from 16 residues. Trimming took 5 bases from V and 5 from J; bases not matched to a gene: 6. Germline lookup yields CDR1 SGHVS and CDR2 FQNEAQ. CDR3 sequence: CASSMGLAGGWETQYF. The CDR3 DNA is TGTGCCAGCAGCATGGGACTAGCGGGAGGTTGGGAGACCCAGTACTTC.

The chain recombines TRBV2 with TRBJ1-1; D gene uncertain. This CDR3 comprises 12 residues. Germline CDR1 SNHLY, CDR2 FYNNEI. V was clipped by 7 bases and J by 10 bases, with 16 bases between them. The CDR3 DNA reads TGTGCCAGCACACGTCAGGATAGGCGAGCTTTCTTT. This translates into CASTRQDRRAFF.

J is TRBJ2-7 and V is TRBV12-5; D is unclear. The V gene lost 0 bases and the J gene lost 7 bases, with 7 bases spanning the gap. Germline V gene data show CDR1 as LGHNT and CDR2 as FRNRAP. This CDR3 is 12 amino acids long. CDR3 sequence: CASGLVPEEQYF. The CDR3, as DNA: TGTGCTAGTGGTTTGGTACCTGAGGAGCAGTACTTC.

The chain is built from TRBV27 and TRBJ2-1, with 12 bases identical to TRBD2. Germline trimming cut 7 bases from V and 4 bases from J; bases unmatched to any gene: 5. The germline V gene has CDR1 MNHEY and CDR2 SMNVEV (reference sequence). The CDR3 sequence is 15 residues long. The CDR3 DNA is TGTGCCAGCATCCTCACTAGCGGGGGGTACAATGAGCAGTTCTTC. It translates to CASILTSGGYNEQFF.